This T cell receptor beta chain is drawn from a study of cytomegalovirus exposure and HLA in healthy donors. Study-level findings and limits: Likely technical artifact: a cluster of highly shared sequence variants. For cytomegalovirus status, the classifier reportedly gave diagnoses with high specificity and sensitivity. Specificity of a few CMV-associated chains for CMV antigens was verified in vitro.

About this clone: Its target is unknown.

The length of the CDR3 is 13 residues. V lost 3 bases and J 2 bases, leaving 4 bases between the germline ends. Germline lookup yields CDR1 SGHTA and CDR2 FQGTGA. With 60 Vbeta and 13 Jbeta primers, the PCR was carried out. The method was immunoSEQ multiplex PCR; TCRdb's version includes in-frame clones alone and lacks a portion of them. In the table there are roughly 150,000 clones, roughly 85% of which are singletons. The chain joins TRBV7-3 to TRBJ2-2; D gene unclear. The TCR originated in a middle-aged man in good health and CMV-seropositive. The sample consisted of PBMCs. The CDR3: CASSFPNTGELFF. The CDR3, as DNA: TGTGCCAGCAGCTTTCCAAACACCGGGGAGCTGTTTTTT.